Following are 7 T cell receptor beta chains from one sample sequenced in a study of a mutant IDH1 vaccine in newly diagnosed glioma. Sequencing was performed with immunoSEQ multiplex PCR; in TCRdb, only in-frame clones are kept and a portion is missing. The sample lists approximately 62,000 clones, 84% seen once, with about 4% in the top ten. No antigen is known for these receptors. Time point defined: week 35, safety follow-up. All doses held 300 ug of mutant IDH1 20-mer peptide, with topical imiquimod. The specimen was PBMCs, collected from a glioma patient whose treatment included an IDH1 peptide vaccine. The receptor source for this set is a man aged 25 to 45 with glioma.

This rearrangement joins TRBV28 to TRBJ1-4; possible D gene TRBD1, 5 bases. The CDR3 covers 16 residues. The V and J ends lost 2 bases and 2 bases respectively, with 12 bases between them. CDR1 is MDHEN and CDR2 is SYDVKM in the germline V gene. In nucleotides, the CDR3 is TGTGCCAGCAGTTTACTCCAGGGAGGGACTAATGAAAAACTGTTTTTT. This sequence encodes CASSLLQGGTNEKLFF.

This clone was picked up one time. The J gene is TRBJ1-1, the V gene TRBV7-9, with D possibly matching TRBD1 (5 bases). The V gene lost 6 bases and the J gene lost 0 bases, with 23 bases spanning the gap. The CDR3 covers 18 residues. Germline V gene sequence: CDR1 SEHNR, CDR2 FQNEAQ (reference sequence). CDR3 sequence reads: CASRSKRDDSYLNTEAFF. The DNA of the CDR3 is TGTGCCAGCAGATCAAAAAGGGATGACAGCTACCTGAACACTGAAGCTTTCTTT.

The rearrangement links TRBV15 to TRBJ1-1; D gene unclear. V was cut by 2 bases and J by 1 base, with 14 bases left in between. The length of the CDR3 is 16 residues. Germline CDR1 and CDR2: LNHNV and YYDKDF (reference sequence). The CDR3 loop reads CATSRSGGEGNTEAFF. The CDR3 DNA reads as TGTGCCACCAGCAGATCCGGCGGGGAAGGGAACACTGAAGCTTTCTTT.

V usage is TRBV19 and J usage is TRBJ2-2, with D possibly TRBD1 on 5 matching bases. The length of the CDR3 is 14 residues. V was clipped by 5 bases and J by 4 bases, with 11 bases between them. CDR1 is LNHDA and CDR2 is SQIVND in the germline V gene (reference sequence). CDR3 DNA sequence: TGTGCCAGTAGTCGACAGAGACCCACCGGGGAGCTGTTTTTT. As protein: CASSRQRPTGELFF.

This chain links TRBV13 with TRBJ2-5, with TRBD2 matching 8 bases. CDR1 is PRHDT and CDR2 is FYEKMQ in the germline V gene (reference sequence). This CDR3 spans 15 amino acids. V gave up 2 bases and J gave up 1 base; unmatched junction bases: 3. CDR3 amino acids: CASSLMRGVQETQYF. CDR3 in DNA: TGTGCCAGCAGCTTAATGCGGGGGGTCCAAGAGACCCAGTACTTC.

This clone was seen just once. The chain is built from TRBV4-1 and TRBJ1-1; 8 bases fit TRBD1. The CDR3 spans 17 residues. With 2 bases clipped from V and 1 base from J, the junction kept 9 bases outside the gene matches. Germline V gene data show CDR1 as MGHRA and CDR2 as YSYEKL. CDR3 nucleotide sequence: TGCGCCAGCAGCCAAACCCGGACAGGGACAGCGAACACTGAAGCTTTCTTT. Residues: CASSQTRTGTANTEAFF.

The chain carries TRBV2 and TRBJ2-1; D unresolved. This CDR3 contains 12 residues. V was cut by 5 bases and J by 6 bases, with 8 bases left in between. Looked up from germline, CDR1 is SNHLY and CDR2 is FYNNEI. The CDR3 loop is CASSFPINEQFF. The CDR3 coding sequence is TGTGCCAGCAGTTTTCCCATCAATGAGCAGTTCTTC.